This entry concerns a single T cell receptor (beta chain). Sampled blood was obtained at baseline, cycle 4 day 1, and cycle 7 day 1. This specimen comes from a study of OX40 agonist ivuxolimab in advanced cancers. The wider study: Partial responses, seen in three patients, involved one hepatocellular carcinoma and two cutaneous melanomas.

Clones were read by immunoSEQ multiplex PCR, and TCRdb kept only the in-frame ones, dropping some. Counted here are about 39,000 clones, about 93% occurring once; the ten biggest clones make up under 25%. Trimming cost V 2 bases and J 5 bases; bases outside gene matches: 5. Germline V gives CDR1 MNHEY, CDR2 SVGAGI. The CDR3 has 15 residues. The chain joins TRBV6-5 to TRBJ2-2; 7 bases line up with TRBD1. This sample comprised CD4+ or CD8+ T cells sorted from blood, obtained in a trial of the OX40 agonist ivuxolimab. The sequence derives from an adult with an advanced solid tumor such as melanoma, head and neck, liver or kidney cancer. The CDR3 bases are TGTGCCAGCAGTTACGCTCTACAGGGGACCGGGGAGCTGTTTTTT. Protein: CASSYALQGTGELFF.